This entry lists 20 T cell receptor beta chains sequenced from one sample in a study of cytotoxic CD8 clonotypes in ibrutinib-treated CLL. TCRdb's copy holds only in-frame clones and misses some; the assay was immunoSEQ multiplex PCR. This sample has about 30,000 clones; 45% to 65% occur once, and the top ten carry 5.1%. The source was PBMCs, collected before ibrutinib treatment. Receptors originate from a human donor with chronic lymphocytic leukemia.

The chain links TRBV19 to TRBJ2-1, with a weak D call TRBD2 (5 bases). The germline gives CDR1 LNHDA, CDR2 SQIVND (reference sequence). The CDR3 covers 15 residues. Trimming took 7 bases from V and 4 from J, leaving 17 bases between them. The CDR3 here is CASNPTGSSYNEQFF. The CDR3 bases are TGTGCCAGTAACCCGACGGGGAGCAGTTACAATGAGCAGTTCTTC.

This clone was seen a handful of times. J is TRBJ2-7 and V is TRBV29-1; a weak D match, TRBD2 (5 bases). The germline gives CDR1 SQVTM, CDR2 ANQGSEA. The CDR3 runs 14 residues. V lost 4 bases to trimming and J lost 6 bases, with 19 bases between them. The CDR3 DNA sequence: TGCAGCGTTGGGGGAGTCGCCCTTGGTTCCGAGCAGTACTTC. Protein sequence: CSVGGVALGSEQYF.

The chain couples TRBV4-1 to TRBJ2-2; 10 bases agree with TRBD2. V lost 0 bases to trimming and J lost 6 bases; unmatched junction nucleotides: 4. The germline CDR1 and CDR2 sequences are MGHRA and YSYEKL. CDR3 size: 16 residues. The CDR3 loop reads CASSQEAGGAAGELFF. The CDR3 bases are TGCGCCAGCAGCCAAGAAGCGGGGGGGGCCGCCGGGGAGCTGTTTTTT.

The chain combines TRBV5-4 with TRBJ1-5; no definite D call. Deletions cut 0 bases from V and 9 bases from J, with 13 bases between. The V gene's germline CDR1 is SGHNT and CDR2 YYREEE (reference sequence). The CDR3 totals 14 residues. This CDR3 reads CASSLDRNPRPQHF. In DNA form, the CDR3 reads TGTGCCAGCAGCTTGGACCGTAACCCACGGCCCCAGCATTTT.

This clone is medium-sized (0.01 to 0.1%) in the sample. J is TRBJ2-3 and V is TRBV6-6; tentative D call: TRBD1 (5 bases). CDR1 MNHNY and CDR2 SVGAGI come from the germline V gene (reference sequence). Trimming removed 6 bases from V and 0 bases from J, with 13 bases in between. CDR3 length: 15 amino acids. CDR3 DNA sequence: TGTGCCAGCAGACCAGGGTTCTCTAGCACAGATACGCAGTATTTT. Translating gives CASRPGFSSTDTQYF.

V gene TRBV27 combines with J gene TRBJ2-1, with D unresolved. In germline, CDR1 is MNHEY, CDR2 SMNVEV (reference sequence). V was trimmed by 4 bases and J by 6 bases, leaving 16 bases between them. The CDR3 has 15 residues. CDR3 nucleotide sequence: TGTGCCAGCAGTTCTGCGTCGGGCTTTACCAATGAGCAGTTCTTC. Its protein is CASSSASGFTNEQFF.

This clone was picked up one time. The rearrangement uses TRBV7-2 and TRBJ2-3; possibly TRBD1 for D (6 bases). The length of the CDR3 is 14 residues. The germline gives CDR1 SGHTA, CDR2 FQGNSA. V shed 4 bases and J shed 6 bases, with 14 bases lying between them. The CDR3 protein is CASSSDRTVDTQYF. CDR3 coding DNA: TGTGCCAGCAGCTCAGACAGGACTGTGGATACGCAGTATTTT.

This chain joins TRBV2 and TRBJ2-3, with 12 positions matching TRBD2. Trimming removed 6 bases from V and 4 bases from J; junction bases left unmatched: 5. CDR1 SNHLY and CDR2 FYNNEI come from the germline V gene. The CDR3 loop spans 15 amino acids. The CDR3 protein is CASSSTSGRPDTQYF. The CDR3 DNA is TGTGCCAGCAGCTCCACTAGCGGGAGGCCAGATACGCAGTATTTT.

The chain combines TRBV19 with TRBJ2-7; TRBD1 matches 7 bases. Germline CDR1 LNHDA, CDR2 SQIVND (reference sequence). The V and J ends lost 3 bases and 3 bases, in that order; junction bases with no gene match: 5. The CDR3 has 14 amino acids. The CDR3 reads CASSISAGGYEQYF. CDR3 coding DNA: TGTGCCAGTAGTATCTCGGCAGGGGGCTACGAGCAGTACTTC. The full variable domain, completed using reference TRBV19 and TRBJ2-7, is DGGITQSPKYLFRKEGQNVTLSCEQNLNHDAMYWYRQDPGQGLRLIYYSQIVNDFQKGDIAEGYSVSREKKESFPLTVTSAQKNPTAFYLCASSISAGGYEQYFGPGTRLTVT.

The chain has TRBV7-3 and TRBJ2-3, with D tentatively TRBD1 (5 bases). Germline V gives CDR1 SGHTA, CDR2 FQGTGA. This CDR3 is 13 amino acids long. V gave up 1 base and J gave up 9 bases, with 11 bases separating them. CDR3 in DNA: TGTGCCAGCAGCTTAAGCGATAAGGGGACGCAGTATTTT. It specifies CASSLSDKGTQYF.

This clone turned up a few times. The chain employs TRBV5-4 and TRBJ2-3; the D gene is possibly TRBD1 (5 bases). Trimming left V 4 bases short and J 6 bases short, with 12 bases between. The germline V gene encodes CDR1 SGHNT and CDR2 YYREEE (reference sequence). The CDR3 consists of 13 residues. The CDR3 sequence is CASSTIPGDTQYF. CDR3 nucleotide sequence: TGTGCCAGCAGCACCATTCCAGGGGATACGCAGTATTTT.

In this sample, this clone turned up a few times. This chain's CDR3 is CASSLVFGTEKSYEQYF. DNA of the CDR3: TGTGCCAGCAGCTTAGTGTTCGGGACAGAGAAAAGCTACGAGCAGTACTTC. This chain joins TRBV11-3 and TRBJ2-7; 7 bases fit TRBD1. The CDR3 loop spans 17 amino acids. V lost 1 base to trimming and J lost 3 bases; unmatched junction nucleotides: 12. The germline V gene encodes CDR1 SGHNT and CDR2 YENEEA.

This clone was observed a few times. The chain joins TRBV10-3 to TRBJ1-4; D possibly corresponds to TRBD1 (5 bases). The CDR3 contains 15 residues. V was shortened by 4 bases and J by 7 bases, with 16 bases between the two germline ends. CDR1 is ENHRY, CDR2 SYGVKD, per germline. The CDR3 loop reads CAISVARTSVEKLFF. The CDR3 bases are TGTGCCATCAGTGTTGCTCGGACATCGGTTGAAAAACTGTTTTTT.

This chain joins TRBV5-5 and TRBJ2-7, with 10 bases matching TRBD1. V lost 4 bases and J lost 6; bases outside the gene matches: 13. Germline assignment: CDR1 SGHKS and CDR2 YYEKEE (reference sequence). This CDR3 contains 16 residues. DNA of the CDR3: TGTGCCAGCAGCAACGACAGGGGGCGTTCCTTTGGCGAGCAGTACTTC. Encoded protein: CASSNDRGRSFGEQYF.

This chain uses TRBV9 with TRBJ2-3; TRBD2 matches at 11 bases. Germline assignment: CDR1 SGDLS and CDR2 YYNGEE. This CDR3 is built from 17 residues. J lost 0 bases, V lost 1 base, and 4 bases had no gene match. CDR3 residues: CASSVLAGGLSTDTQYF. The CDR3, as DNA: TGTGCCAGCAGCGTACTAGCGGGAGGCCTCAGCACAGATACGCAGTATTTT.

The rearrangement joins TRBV9 to TRBJ2-7, with 8 bases aligning to TRBD2. The ends lost 4 bases at V and 6 bases at J; junction bases unmatched: 9. CDR1 and CDR2 (germline): SGDLS, YYNGEE. CDR3 length equals 14 residues. The CDR3 spells CASSPSSGILEQYF. The CDR3 bases are TGTGCCAGCAGCCCCAGTAGCGGGATACTCGAGCAGTACTTC.

The chain recombines TRBV14 with TRBJ1-1; D is possibly TRBD1 (5 bases). CDR3 length: 15 amino acids. The V gene's germline CDR1 is SGHDN and CDR2 FVKESK. V was cut by 0 bases and J by 0 bases, with 8 bases left in between. CDR3 loop: CASSQEGVLNTEAFF. CDR3 nucleotides: TGTGCCAGCAGCCAAGAGGGGGTATTGAACACTGAAGCTTTCTTT.

The V and J genes are TRBV27 and TRBJ1-5; D uncertain. The CDR3 is 14 residues long. Germline CDR1 MNHEY, CDR2 SMNVEV (reference sequence). Trimming shortened V by 7 bases and J by 0 bases, and 10 bases separated the two germline ends. CDR3: CASTPSHSNQPQHF. For the CDR3, the DNA is TGTGCCAGCACACCCAGTCATAGCAATCAGCCCCAGCATTTT.

This clone showed up just once. The rearrangement uses TRBV5-1 and TRBJ2-5; no definite D call. V lost 1 base, J lost 7 bases, and 11 bases lay in between. This CDR3 is built from 13 residues. Germline CDR1 reads SGHRS; CDR2 reads YFSETQ. The CDR3 loop reads CASSLTELGTQYF. The CDR3 DNA sequence: TGCGCCAGCAGCTTGACAGAACTGGGGACCCAGTACTTC.

The V and J genes are TRBV7-2 and TRBJ1-3; 7 nucleotides line up with TRBD1. The CDR3 covers 16 residues. V lost 1 base to trimming and J lost 6 bases; unmatched junction nucleotides: 9. The germline CDR1 and CDR2 sequences are SGHTA and FQGNSA. The CDR3 sequence is CASSLGQGISENTIYF. CDR3 DNA sequence: TGTGCCAGCAGCTTAGGACAGGGTATCAGTGAAAACACCATATATTTT.